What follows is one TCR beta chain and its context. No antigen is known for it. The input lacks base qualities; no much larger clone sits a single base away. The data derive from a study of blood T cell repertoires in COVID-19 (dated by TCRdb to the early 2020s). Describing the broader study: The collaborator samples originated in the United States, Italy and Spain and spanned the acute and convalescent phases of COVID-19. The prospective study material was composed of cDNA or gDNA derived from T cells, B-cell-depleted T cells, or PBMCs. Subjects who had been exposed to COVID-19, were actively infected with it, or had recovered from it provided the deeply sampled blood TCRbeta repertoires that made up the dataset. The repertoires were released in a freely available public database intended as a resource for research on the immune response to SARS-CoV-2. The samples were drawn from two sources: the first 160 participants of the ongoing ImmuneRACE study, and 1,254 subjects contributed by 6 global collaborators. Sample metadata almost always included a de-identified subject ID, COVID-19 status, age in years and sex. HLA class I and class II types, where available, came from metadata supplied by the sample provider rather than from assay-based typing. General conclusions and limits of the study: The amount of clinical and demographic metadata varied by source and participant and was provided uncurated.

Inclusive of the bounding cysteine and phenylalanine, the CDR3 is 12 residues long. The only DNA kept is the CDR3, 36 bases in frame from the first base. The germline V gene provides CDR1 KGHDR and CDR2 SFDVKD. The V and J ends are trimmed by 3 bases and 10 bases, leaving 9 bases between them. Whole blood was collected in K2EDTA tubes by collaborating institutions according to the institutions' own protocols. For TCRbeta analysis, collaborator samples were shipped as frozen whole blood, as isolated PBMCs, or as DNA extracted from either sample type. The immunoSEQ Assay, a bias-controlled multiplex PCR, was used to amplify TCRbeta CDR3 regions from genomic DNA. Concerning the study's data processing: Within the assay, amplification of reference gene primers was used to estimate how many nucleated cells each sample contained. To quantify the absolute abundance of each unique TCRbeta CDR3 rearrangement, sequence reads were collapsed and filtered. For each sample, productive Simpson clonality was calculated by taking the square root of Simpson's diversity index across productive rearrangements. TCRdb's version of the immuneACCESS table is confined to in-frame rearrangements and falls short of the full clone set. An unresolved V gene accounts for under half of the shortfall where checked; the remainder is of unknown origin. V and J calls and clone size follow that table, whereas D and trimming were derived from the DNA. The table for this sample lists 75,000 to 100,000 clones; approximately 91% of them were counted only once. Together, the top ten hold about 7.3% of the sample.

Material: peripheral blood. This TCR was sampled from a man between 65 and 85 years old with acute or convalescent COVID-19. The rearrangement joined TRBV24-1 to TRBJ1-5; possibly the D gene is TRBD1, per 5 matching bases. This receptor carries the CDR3 CATSDGRGPQHF. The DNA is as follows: TGTGCCACCAGTGATGGTAGGGGTCCCCAGCATTTT.